This TCR beta chain was obtained from a study of T cells expressing NK-cell markers. Background on the study: All TCR beta repertoires analysed originated from sorted CD3+CD56+NKG2C+, CD3+CD56+NKG2C- and CD3+CD56-NKG2C+ T cells. Seropositivity for HCMV was found in most of the eight sequenced donors, with one seronegative.

The CDR3 totals 14 residues. Germline V gene data show CDR1 as SGHDN and CDR2 as FVKESK. Study-level results: NKG2C+ dominant clonotype frequencies in over 5 donors were roughly 1.0-7.5% of CD8+ T cells.

The TCR beta cDNA came from 5'RACE template switching with UMIs. From its re-call of the 5' RACE reads, TCRdb lists each CDR3 protein once, without DNA. The repertoire shows some 110,000 distinct CDR3 sequences; the top ten hold roughly 20%. Of note for this clonotype: Antigen: not known.

This clonotype was obtained from a woman between 18 and 75 years old in good health. This chain uses TRBV14 with TRBJ2-7. The material sequenced was blood T cells: a sorted CD56 or NKG2C T cell subset, CD4+ or CD8+ T cells, or bulk PBMC T cells (not recorded which). The CDR3 protein is CASSHPTGSYEQYF.